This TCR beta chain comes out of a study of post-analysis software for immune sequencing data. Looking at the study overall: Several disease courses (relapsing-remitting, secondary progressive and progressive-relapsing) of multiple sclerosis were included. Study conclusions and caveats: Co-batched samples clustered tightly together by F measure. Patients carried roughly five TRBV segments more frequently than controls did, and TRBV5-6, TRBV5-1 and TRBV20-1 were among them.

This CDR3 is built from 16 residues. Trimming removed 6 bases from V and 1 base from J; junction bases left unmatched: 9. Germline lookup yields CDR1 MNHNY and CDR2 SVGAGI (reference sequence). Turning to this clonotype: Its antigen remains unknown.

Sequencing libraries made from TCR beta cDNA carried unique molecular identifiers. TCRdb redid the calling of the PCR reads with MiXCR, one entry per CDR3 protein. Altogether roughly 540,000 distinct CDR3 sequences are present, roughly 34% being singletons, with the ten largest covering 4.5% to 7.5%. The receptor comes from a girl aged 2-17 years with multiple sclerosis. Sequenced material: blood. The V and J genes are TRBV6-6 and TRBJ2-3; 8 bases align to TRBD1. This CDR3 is CASRRDRGRGTDTQYF. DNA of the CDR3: TGTGCCAGCAGACGAGACAGGGGACGGGGCACAGATACGCAGTATTTT.